This T cell receptor beta chain stems from a study of T cell repertoires in cytomegalovirus infection. For the study at large: CMV infection together with matching HLA type was indicated by public TCR beta signatures. The study's findings and limits: The response measured ex vivo was dominated by TCR beta clonotypes (HLA-C-restricted and CMV-specific). Cumulative frequency (of public TCR beta family members) identified carriers of CMV plus the relevant HLA.

TCRdb itself ran the reads through MiXCR, one entry per CDR3 protein. The repertoire holds about 530,000 distinct CDR3 sequences, with less than 30% as singletons. V lost 6 bases to trimming and J lost 5 bases; unmatched junction nucleotides: 16. Germline CDR1 and CDR2: DFQATT and SNEGSKA (reference sequence). The CDR3 is 18 residues long. On this clonotype: The antigen is undetermined.

Sequencing was performed on PBMCs. The genes are TRBV20-1 and TRBJ2-3; the match to TRBD2 covers 14 bases. The sequence was obtained from a human donor in good health (CMV status not recorded). Some clones in this sample may be carry-over from other donors' samples. The CDR3 sequence: CSAKRDRLAGGPQDTQYF. CDR3 bases: TGCAGTGCGAAACGAGACAGACTAGCGGGAGGGCCACAAGATACGCAGTATTTT.